This T cell receptor beta chain was identified during a study of blood T cell repertoires in COVID-19. This CDR3 is 16 amino acids long. Looked up from germline, CDR1 is MDHEN and CDR2 is SYDVKM. V lost 4 bases to trimming and J lost 7 bases; unmatched junction nucleotides: 15. As handled by the study authors: Amplification of reference gene primers provided the estimated nucleated cell counts. Profiled with immunoSEQ multiplex PCR; TCRdb holds only in-frame clones, not every one. The V and J calls and the clone size are those of that table, but D and trimming were determined from the DNA. The profile shows fewer than 500,000 clones, around 89% of them singletons. This clone was recorded once.

Specimen: peripheral blood. The origin of this receptor is a young woman with acute or convalescent COVID-19. The chain employs TRBV28 and TRBJ1-2; the match to TRBD1 covers 7 bases. CDR3 DNA sequence: TGTGCCAGCAGTTCGTACTATTCGACAGGGCGCGGTGGCTACACCTTC. Translating gives CASSSYYSTGRGGYTF.